Listed below are T cell receptor beta chains from one sample, sequenced in a study of beta chain features in type 1 diabetes. TCRdb's table, derived via immunoSEQ multiplex PCR, lists solely in-frame clones and lacks some. The data show around 430,000 clones, approximately 28% seen once. The source material was naive CD4+ T cells from blood. The source of these receptors is a young man in good health. Each CDR3 is given with its conserved first and last residue. The D gene is left open where the match is weak. Size tells how often a clone was seen (once, few, many) or the class of an expanded clone, and some rows leave it out.

V gene	D gene	J gene	clone size	CDR3 DNA	CDR3 protein
TRBV30	.	TRBJ1-2	.	TGTGCCTGGAGTGTGGTCAGAGTCTATGGCTACACCTTC	CAWSVVRVYGYTF
TRBV7-2	.	TRBJ1-5	.	TGTGCCAGCAGCGCACGGTTCGGTTGGGGCAATCAGCCCCAGCATTTT	CASSARFGWGNQPQHF
TRBV7-9	TRBD1	TRBJ2-7	.	TGTGCCAGCAGCTTGCAGGGGGCCTACGAGCAGTACTTC	CASSLQGAYEQYF
TRBV29-1	.	TRBJ2-1	.	TGCAGCGGCACCCCCTCCTACAATGAGCAGTTCTTC	CSGTPSYNEQFF
TRBV7-2	TRBD2	TRBJ2-5	.	TGTGCCAGCAGCCCCGGGACTAGCGGCCAAGAGACCCAGTACTTC	CASSPGTSGQETQYF
TRBV6-7	.	TRBJ2-3	few	TGTGCCAGCACCTTGGGCGGGTGTAGCACAGATACGCAGTATTTT	CASTLGGCSTDTQYF
TRBV18	.	TRBJ2-5	few	TGTGCCAGCTCATACGGGCCACAAGAGACCCAGTACTTC	CASSYGPQETQYF
TRBV7-2	TRBD1	TRBJ2-5	.	TGTGCCAGCAGCCCAGGACAGGTACAAGAGACCCAGTACTTC	CASSPGQVQETQYF
TRBV7-6	TRBD2	TRBJ2-5	few	TGTGCCAGCAGCTTAGAGACTAGCGGGAGTGAGACCCAGTACTTC	CASSLETSGSETQYF
TRBV9	TRBD2	TRBJ2-2	.	TGTGCCAGCACCCGGGATGGGAGACTAGCGGGAGGGCCGTACGGCACCGGGGAGCTGTTTTTT	CASTRDGRLAGGPYGTGELFF
TRBV29-1	.	TRBJ2-5	few	TGCAGTGGTGTAGGAGCTTCGGAGACCCAGTACTTC	CSGVGASETQYF
TRBV15	TRBD2	TRBJ2-1	.	TGTGCCACCAGCGGGAGCGGGGGCTTTTTCTACAATGAGCAGTTCTTC	CATSGSGGFFYNEQFF
TRBV28	.	TRBJ2-6	.	TGTGCCAGCAGTTTAGGAGGGCACTACTCTGGGGCCAACGTCCTGACTTTC	CASSLGGHYSGANVLTF
TRBV6-1	.	TRBJ2-7	few	TGTGCCAGCAGTACTGGTTACGAGCAGTACTTC	CASSTGYEQYF
TRBV29-1	.	TRBJ2-3	few	TGCAGCGTCCCCAGACGAAACACAGATACGCAGTATTTT	CSVPRRNTDTQYF
TRBV20-1	.	TRBJ2-1	.	TGCAGTGCTAGAGATGCGGCTGAGCAGTTCTTC	CSARDAAEQFF
TRBV20-1	.	TRBJ2-5	.	TGCAGTGCCAAGCTAGAGACCCAGTACTTC	CSAKLETQYF
TRBV30	.	TRBJ2-3	few	TGTGCCGGATCCCCGGGAGCATCCCGCACAGATACGCAGTATTTT	CAGSPGASRTDTQYF
TRBV4-3	TRBD2	TRBJ2-1	few	TGCGCCAGCAGCCAAGTTGCGGGAGTGTATGAGCAGTTCTTC	CASSQVAGVYEQFF
TRBV29-1	TRBD1	TRBJ2-5	.	TGCAGCGCCGGGACAGAGACACAAGAGACCCAGTACTTC	CSAGTETQETQYF
TRBV6-6	.	TRBJ2-1	.	TGTGCCAGCAGTTCAACGCTAGCAACAAACTACAATGAGCAGTTCTTC	CASSSTLATNYNEQFF
TRBV5-1	TRBD2	TRBJ2-3	few	TGCGCCAGCAGCCAGCGGGAGTCGCAGTATTTT	CASSQRESQYF
TRBV29-1	TRBD2	TRBJ2-7	few	TGCAGCGTTGAGCCCGGGACTAGCTCCTACGAGCAGTACTTC	CSVEPGTSSYEQYF
TRBV30	TRBD2	TRBJ2-1	.	TGTGCCTGGAGTCTACTTGGGACTAGAAGCTACAATGAGCAGTTCTTC	CAWSLLGTRSYNEQFF
TRBV15	.	TRBJ2-7	.	TGTGCCACCAGCAAGGACAGCTTTCGAGAGCAGTACTTC	CATSKDSFREQYF
TRBV7-9	.	TRBJ2-3	.	TGTGCCAGCAGCCCCCCCGGGGATACGCAGTATTTT	CASSPPGDTQYF
TRBV7-2	TRBD1	TRBJ2-2	.	TGTGCCAGCAGTGACAGGGGGCGCGCTACCGGGGAGCTGTTTTTT	CASSDRGRATGELFF
TRBV5-4	.	TRBJ2-7	.	TGTGCCAGCAGCTTGCAACCATCCTACGAGCAGTACTTC	CASSLQPSYEQYF
TRBV30	.	TRBJ1-5	few	TGTGCCTGGAGTGCGGCGGGTAATCAGCCCCAGCATTTT	CAWSAAGNQPQHF
TRBV7-9	.	TRBJ1-2	.	TGTGCCAGCAGCTCTACACCCGATGGCTACACCTTC	CASSSTPDGYTF
TRBV7-9	.	TRBJ1-1	.	TGTGCCAGCAGCCGCCAGGGGAACACTGAAGCTTTCTTT	CASSRQGNTEAFF
TRBV7-9	TRBD2	TRBJ2-3	few	TGTGCCAGCAGCTGGAGGGATTCTAGCGGGAGAAAAGATACGCAGTATTTT	CASSWRDSSGRKDTQYF
TRBV6-6	.	TRBJ2-7	.	TGTGCCAGCAGTTCTAGCGAGACCTACGAGCAGTACTTC	CASSSSETYEQYF
TRBV28	.	TRBJ2-7	.	TGTGCCAGCAGTCATAGCTCCTACGAGCAGTACTTC	CASSHSSYEQYF
TRBV30	.	TRBJ2-2	.	TGTGCCTGGAGTAGGAGGGACACCGGGGAGCTGTTTTTT	CAWSRRDTGELFF
TRBV10-3	TRBD1	TRBJ2-1	few	TGTGCCATCAGTCCCGACAGGGACAGGGAGCAGTTCTTC	CAISPDRDREQFF
TRBV7-2	.	TRBJ2-6	.	TGTGCCAGCAGCCCATCGGGTGCTGGGGCCAACGTCCTGACTTTC	CASSPSGAGANVLTF
TRBV7-9	TRBD1	TRBJ2-3	few	TGTGCCAGCAGCTGGACAGGGAGCACAGATACGCAGTATTTT	CASSWTGSTDTQYF
TRBV10-3	.	TRBJ2-2	few	TGTGCCATCAGTGAATTCGGGACAAGCGCCGGGGAGCTGTTTTTT	CAISEFGTSAGELFF
TRBV19	.	TRBJ2-1	.	TGTGCCAGTAGTCCTCCCCAAGGGGGAGGCAGGGCTCAGTTCTTC	CASSPPQGGGRAQFF
TRBV7-2	.	TRBJ2-5	few	TGTGCCAGCAGCCCACAGGGACGTGAGACCCAGTACTTC	CASSPQGRETQYF
TRBV7-9	TRBD1	TRBJ2-7	.	TGTGCCAGCAGCGCACGAGGGGACAGCCAAGTGTACGAGCAGTACTTC	CASSARGDSQVYEQYF
TRBV19	TRBD1	TRBJ1-1	.	TGTGCCAGTAGTATGGGAAAGACAGGGACCGTTACTGAAGCTTTCTTT	CASSMGKTGTVTEAFF
TRBV7-2	TRBD2	TRBJ2-7	few	TGTGCCAGCAGTACTGCGGGACTAGCGGGAGAGCAGTACTTC	CASSTAGLAGEQYF
TRBV10-3	TRBD2	TRBJ2-5	.	TGTGCCATCAGTGAGTCGGCTAGCGGGAGGGCCGGAGAGACCCAGTACTTC	CAISESASGRAGETQYF
TRBV6-5	.	TRBJ2-5	.	TGTGCCAGCAGTTATTGGGAGACCCAGTACTTC	CASSYWETQYF
TRBV30	.	TRBJ1-5	.	TGTGCCTGGAGTACAAGGAGCAATCAGCCCCAGCATTTT	CAWSTRSNQPQHF
TRBV14	TRBD2	TRBJ2-1	few	TGTGCCAGCAGCCAAGCGACTAGCGTCAATGAGCAGTTCTTC	CASSQATSVNEQFF
TRBV27	.	TRBJ2-1	few	TGTGCCAGCAGTGCCCTAGAGGGTTGGTCCTACAATGAGCAGTTCTTC	CASSALEGWSYNEQFF
TRBV19	TRBD1	TRBJ2-3	few	TGTGCCAGTAGCCTGACAGGGGGCAGGGCAGATACGCAGTATTTT	CASSLTGGRADTQYF
TRBV7-2	.	TRBJ2-7	.	TGTGCCAGCAGTTTCACCGGAGCGACGGGCTTCTCCTACGAGCAGTACTTC	CASSFTGATGFSYEQYF